This T cell receptor (beta chain) was retrieved from a study of monozygotic twins with inflammatory bowel disease. The CDR3 runs to 14 residues. The V gene's germline CDR1 is SGHRS and CDR2 YFSETQ. TCRdb re-called the 5' RACE reads and shows each CDR3 protein once, DNA omitted. The sample yields approximately 160,000 distinct CDR3 sequences, of which the top ten take up around 7%. Donors gave about 2.5 ml of blood apiece. Study-wide results and limits: IBD patients shared fewer clonotypes with others than healthy twins, especially with disease activity. Against healthy co-twins, IBD patients had lower TCRbeta diversity (measured by inverse Simpson).

Concerning this clonotype: As yet, its antigen is unknown.

Material for sequencing was blood. The receptor was derived from a human donor with ulcerative colitis or Crohn's disease, or a healthy co-twin of an affected twin (not recorded which). The gene calls are TRBV5-1 and TRBJ2-7; absent DNA, TCRdb's TRBD2 call cannot be checked. The CDR3 is CASSLGTNQYEQYF.